These T cell receptor beta chains were read from a single sample in a study of shared clonotypes between healthy human individuals. The method was immunoSEQ multiplex PCR; TCRdb's version includes in-frame clones alone and lacks a portion of them. This sample has almost 700,000 clones, with 92% found just once. The sequenced material came from naive CD8+ T cells sorted from blood. Receptor source: a man in his thirties or forties in good health. Both conserved end residues are part of each CDR3. A D gene is named only where the DNA matches it firmly. Not every row has a clone size; where given, it reads once, few, many or a size class.

D: .; J: TRBJ1-1; size: .; V: TRBV29-1; DNA: TGCAGCGTTGAAAGTCGGGGGATGGCAACTGAAGCTTTCTTT; CDR3: CSVESRGMATEAFF
D: .; J: TRBJ2-2; size: .; V: TRBV6-4; DNA: TGTGCCAGCAGTGACTCGGACACGAACACCGGGGAGCTGTTTTTT; CDR3: CASSDSDTNTGELFF
D: TRBD2; J: TRBJ2-7; size: .; V: TRBV6-1; DNA: TGTGCCAGCAGTGAAGGATTAGCGACTAGCGGGAGGTACGAGCAGTACTTC; CDR3: CASSEGLATSGRYEQYF
D: .; J: TRBJ1-4; size: .; V: TRBV28; DNA: TGTGCCAGCAGTTTATTTAGGGGCGCGATTAATGAAAAACTGTTTTTT; CDR3: CASSLFRGAINEKLFF
D: .; J: TRBJ1-1; size: .; V: TRBV11-2; DNA: TGTGCCAGCAGCTTAGTTCTGGGGCTGAACACTGAAGCTTTCTTT; CDR3: CASSLVLGLNTEAFF
D: TRBD2; J: TRBJ2-2; size: .; V: TRBV28; DNA: TGTGCCAGCAGATCGGGGGGGCGGGTCGGACTGTTTTTT; CDR3: CASRSGGRVGLFF
D: .; J: TRBJ2-3; size: once; V: TRBV7-7; DNA: TGTGCCAGCAGCCGAGTAGGGGCGGATACGCAGTATTTT; CDR3: CASSRVGADTQYF
D: .; J: TRBJ1-1; size: .; V: TRBV27; DNA: TGTGCCAGCAGTGAGCTCGAGGGGGGGACCACTGAAGCTTTCTTT; CDR3: CASSELEGGTTEAFF
D: .; J: TRBJ2-1; size: .; V: TRBV7-3; DNA: TGTGCCAGCGAGGACCCCTACTACAATGAGCAGTTCTTC; CDR3: CASEDPYYNEQFF
D: .; J: TRBJ1-1; size: .; V: TRBV2; DNA: TGTGCCAGCCAACAAGTGGGGGGCACTGAAGCTTTCTTT; CDR3: CASQQVGGTEAFF
D: .; J: TRBJ1-1; size: .; V: TRBV6-1; DNA: TGTGCCAGCAGTGAAAGGCCCAGGGAGGCTGAAGCTTTCTTT; CDR3: CASSERPREAEAFF
D: .; J: TRBJ2-7; size: .; V: TRBV7-6; DNA: TGTGCCAGCAGCCACAGGGCTCCCTCCTACGAGCAGTACTTC; CDR3: CASSHRAPSYEQYF
D: .; J: TRBJ2-1; size: .; V: TRBV7-2; DNA: TGTGCCAGCAGCCCCCCAGGACTGAAAAATGAGCAGTTCTTC; CDR3: CASSPPGLKNEQFF
D: TRBD1; J: TRBJ2-1; size: .; V: TRBV5-1; DNA: TGCGCCAGCAGCTTAGGGGACAGCTCCTACAATGAGCAGTTCTTC; CDR3: CASSLGDSSYNEQFF
D: .; J: TRBJ2-7; size: .; V: TRBV2; DNA: TGTGCCAGCAGTGGGGGGGTTTGGGAGCAGTACTTC; CDR3: CASSGGVWEQYF
D: .; J: TRBJ2-7; size: .; V: TRBV28; DNA: TGTGCCAGCAGTTTATTAGGATTTGGGTACGAGCAGTACTTC; CDR3: CASSLLGFGYEQYF
D: TRBD1; J: TRBJ2-7; size: .; V: TRBV19; DNA: TGTGCCCGACCAGACGTCCGGGACAGGGCGTACGAGCAGTACTTC; CDR3: CARPDVRDRAYEQYF
D: .; J: TRBJ1-1; size: .; V: TRBV7-6; DNA: TGTGCCAGCAGCCAGGCGGTCGCCAGTGAAGCTTTCTTT; CDR3: CASSQAVASEAFF
D: TRBD2; J: TRBJ2-1; size: few; V: TRBV5-1; DNA: TGCGCCAGCAGCAAGACTAGCGGAACATGGGATGAGCAGTTCTTC; CDR3: CASSKTSGTWDEQFF
D: TRBD2; J: TRBJ2-1; size: .; V: TRBV14; DNA: TGTGCCAGCAGCCAAGAGGGGCGCGGGAGGGAATCCTACAATGAGCAGTTCTTC; CDR3: CASSQEGRGRESYNEQFF
D: .; J: TRBJ1-1; size: .; V: TRBV9; DNA: TGTGCCAGCAGCCCCCTGTGGGGCGGGAACACTGAAGCTTTCTTT; CDR3: CASSPLWGGNTEAFF
D: TRBD1; J: TRBJ2-7; size: .; V: TRBV29-1; DNA: TGCAGCGTCCCACACTCGACAGGGGGTGATTACGAGCAGTACTTC; CDR3: CSVPHSTGGDYEQYF
D: TRBD2; J: TRBJ2-3; size: .; V: TRBV7-8; DNA: TGTGCCAGCAGCTTCGAGACTAGCGGGGGGGGCTCTAGCACAGATACGCAGTATTTT; CDR3: CASSFETSGGGSSTDTQYF
D: .; J: TRBJ1-4; size: .; V: TRBV9; DNA: TGTGCCAGCAGCGCCGGAGGAACTAATGAAAAACTGTTTTTT; CDR3: CASSAGGTNEKLFF